This TCR beta chain stems from a study of PD-1 blockade in mismatch repair-deficient tumors. Study-level information: All were previously treated, progressing patients with some twelve mismatch repair-deficient cancer types.

Mismatch repair deficiency was confirmed in all patients, by PCR or immunohistochemistry. TCR sequencing covered a few patients who responded to pembrolizumab. The method was immunoSEQ multiplex PCR; TCRdb's version includes in-frame clones alone and lacks a portion of them. The profile shows some 120,000 clones, about 88% of them singletons. On this clone itself: What it binds is not known.

Study-level results: Rapid post-treatment expansion, then contraction, generally preceding radiologic response, marked tumor-resident clones.

V shed 0 bases and J shed 1 base, with 9 bases lying between them. Germline lookup yields CDR1 SQVTM and CDR2 ANQGSEA. The CDR3 is 14 residues long. The V and J genes are TRBV29-1 and TRBJ2-5; unclear D gene. The sequence was obtained from an adult with mismatch repair-deficient cancer. Here the sequenced sample was peripheral blood, taken roughly 70 weeks after starting pembrolizumab. CDR3 in DNA: TGCAGCGTTGAAGATATTGAGTTCCAAGAGACCCAGTACTTC. Protein product: CSVEDIEFQETQYF. The variable domain in full, with the rest retrieved from reference TRBV29-1 and TRBJ2-5, is SAVISQKPSRDICQRGTSLTIQCQVDSQVTMMFWYRQQPGQSLTLIATANQGSEATYESGFVIDKFPISRPNLTFSTLTVSNMSPEDSSIYLCSVEDIEFQETQYFGPGTRLLVL.